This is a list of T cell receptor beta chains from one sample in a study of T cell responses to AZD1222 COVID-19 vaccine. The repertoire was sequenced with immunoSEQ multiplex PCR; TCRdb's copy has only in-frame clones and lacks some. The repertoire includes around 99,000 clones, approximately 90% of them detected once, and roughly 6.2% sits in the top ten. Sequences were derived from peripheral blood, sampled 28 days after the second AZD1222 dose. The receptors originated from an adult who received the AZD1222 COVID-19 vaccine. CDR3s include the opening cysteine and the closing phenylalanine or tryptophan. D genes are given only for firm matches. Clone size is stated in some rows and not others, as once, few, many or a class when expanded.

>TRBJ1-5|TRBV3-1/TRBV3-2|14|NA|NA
CASSQDGGNQPQHF
TGTGCCAGCAGCCAAGATGGCGGGAATCAGCCCCAGCATTTT
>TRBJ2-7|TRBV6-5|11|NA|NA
CASLLMDEQYF
TGTGCCAGTCTCCTAATGGACGAGCAGTACTTC
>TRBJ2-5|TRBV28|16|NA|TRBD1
CASSGTGGWDGETQYF
TGTGCCAGCAGCGGGACAGGGGGCTGGGATGGAGAGACCCAGTACTTC
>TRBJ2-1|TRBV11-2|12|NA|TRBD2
CASSAEGGDQFF
TGTGCCAGCAGCGCGGAGGGAGGGGACCAGTTCTTC
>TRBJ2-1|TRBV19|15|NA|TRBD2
CASKGVAGGLNEQFF
TGTGCCAGTAAGGGGGTGGCGGGGGGCCTCAATGAGCAGTTCTTC
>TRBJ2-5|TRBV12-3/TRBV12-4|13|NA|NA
CASSLAGGGTQYF
TGTGCCAGCAGTTTAGCTGGTGGCGGGACCCAGTACTTC
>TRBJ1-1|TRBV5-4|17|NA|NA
CASSLRKGNQVDTEAFF
TGTGCCAGCAGCTTGCGGAAAGGGAATCAGGTAGACACTGAAGCTTTCTTT
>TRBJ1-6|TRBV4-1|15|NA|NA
CASSQEAGINSPLHF
TGCGCCAGCAGCCAAGAGGCAGGGATCAATTCACCCCTCCACTTT
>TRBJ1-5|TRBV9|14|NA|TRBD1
CASSVGQGSQPQHF
TGTGCCAGCAGCGTAGGACAGGGGAGTCAGCCCCAGCATTTT
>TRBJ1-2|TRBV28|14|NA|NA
CASSLGGAHYGYTF
TGTGCCAGCAGTTTGGGGGGGGCACACTATGGCTACACCTTC
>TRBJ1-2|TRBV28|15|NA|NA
CASSPYLGVDYGYTF
TGTGCCAGCAGTCCCTACCTGGGGGTTGACTATGGCTACACCTTC
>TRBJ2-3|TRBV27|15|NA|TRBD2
CASSLGTSGTDTQYF
TGTGCCAGCAGTTTGGGGACTAGCGGCACAGATACGCAGTATTTT
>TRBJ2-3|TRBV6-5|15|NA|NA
CASSPTYSSTDTQYF
TGTGCCAGCAGTCCGACATACTCTAGCACAGATACGCAGTATTTT
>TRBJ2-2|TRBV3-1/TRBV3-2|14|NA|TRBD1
CASKRQGDTGELFF
TGTGCCAGCAAGAGACAGGGCGACACCGGGGAGCTGTTTTTT
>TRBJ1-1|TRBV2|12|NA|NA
CARGHLNTEAFF
TGTGCCAGGGGACACTTGAACACTGAAGCTTTCTTT
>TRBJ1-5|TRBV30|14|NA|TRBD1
CAWRTGNSNQPQHF
TGTGCCTGGAGGACAGGGAACAGCAATCAGCCCCAGCATTTT
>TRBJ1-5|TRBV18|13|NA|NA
CASSPDRNQPQHF
TGTGCCAGCTCACCAGACAGGAATCAGCCCCAGCATTTT
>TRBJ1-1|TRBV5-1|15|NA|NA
CASSLRPDMNTEAFF
TGCGCCAGCAGCTTGCGGCCCGATATGAACACTGAAGCTTTCTTT
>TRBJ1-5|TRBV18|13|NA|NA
CASSHGAGQPQHF
TGTGCCAGCTCACACGGGGCCGGTCAGCCCCAGCATTTT
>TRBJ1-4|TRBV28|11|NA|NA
CASSFREKLFF
TGTGCCAGCAGTTTCAGGGAAAAACTGTTTTTT
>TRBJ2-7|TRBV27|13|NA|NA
CASSLRAGYEQYF
TGTGCCAGCAGTTTGAGGGCGGGGTACGAGCAGTACTTC
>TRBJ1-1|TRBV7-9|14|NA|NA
CASSLGGSPTEAFF
TGTGCCAGCAGTCTAGGAGGGAGCCCCACTGAAGCTTTCTTT
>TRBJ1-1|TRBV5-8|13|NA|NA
CASSSVWPTEAFF
TGTGCCAGCAGCTCGGTGTGGCCAACTGAAGCTTTCTTT
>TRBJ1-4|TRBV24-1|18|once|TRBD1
CATSAAAGTGPTNEKLFF
TGTGCCACCAGTGCCGCAGCTGGGACAGGGCCCACTAATGAAAAACTGTTTTTT
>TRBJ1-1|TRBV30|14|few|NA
CAWSVGGLNTEAFF
TGTGCCTGGAGTGTCGGTGGACTTAACACTGAAGCTTTCTTT
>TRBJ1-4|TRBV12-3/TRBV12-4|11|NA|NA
CASSGGRKLFF
TGTGCCAGCAGCGGGGGACGTAAACTGTTTTTT